This T cell receptor beta chain was obtained from a study of blood T cell repertoires in COVID-19. Germline values: CDR1 LNHDA, CDR2 SQIVND (reference sequence). The CDR3 totals 16 residues. With V trimmed by 2 bases and J by 5 bases, 9 bases remained unmatched. Clones were read by immunoSEQ multiplex PCR, and TCRdb kept only the in-frame ones, dropping some. The table lists some 250,000 clones, 82% of them singletons. V is TRBV19 and J is TRBJ1-1; TRBD1 matches 9 bases. The sample taken for sequencing was peripheral blood. This receptor was taken from a woman aged 60 to 75 with active or convalescent COVID-19. The CDR3 protein is CASSIPGTGRRTEAFF. The CDR3 DNA sequence: TGTGCCAGTAGTATACCCGGGACAGGGAGGAGGACTGAAGCTTTCTTT.